The 28 T cell receptor beta chains below come from one sample, sequenced in a study of kidney transplant recipient with SARS-CoV-2 infection. From the reads, TCRdb called clonotypes with MiXCR, one entry per CDR3 protein. The sample holds 200,000 to 300,000 distinct CDR3 sequences, 29% seen once. The sequenced sample was a blood sample, obtained at baseline and on day 111 from a kidney transplant recipient. Every receptor here comes from a male patient aged 30 to 40 who had COVID-19 and was a kidney transplant recipient. T cells may partly derive from the graft donor.

Concerning this clonotype itself: A read error may account for a junction end that differs from germline. The gene calls are TRBV19 and TRBJ2-2, with unresolved D. The length of the CDR3 is 16 residues. Germline assignment: CDR1 LNHDA and CDR2 SQIVND (reference sequence). The CDR3 sequence: CTSSIEASSVRGELFF. In DNA, the CDR3 is TGTACCAGTAGTATAGAGGCCTCTTCCGTGCGCGGGGAGCTGTTTTTT.

As regards this clonotype: A much larger clone differs from this one at a single base, so this may be a read error. The chain employs TRBV19 and TRBJ1-1, with D perhaps matching TRBD1 (5 bases). The V end lost 7 bases, the J end lost 5 bases, and 23 bases lay between the germline ends. Germline lookup yields CDR1 LNHDA and CDR2 SQIVND (reference sequence). The CDR3 has 16 residues. The DNA of the CDR3 is TGTGCCAGTACCCCCAGGGAGGCCCGACGGTGGACTGAAGCTTTCTTT. Its translation: CASTPREARRWTEAFF.

J is TRBJ2-1 and V is TRBV7-8; D is perhaps TRBD2 (7 bases). Trimming removed 7 bases from V and 9 bases from J, with 19 bases in between. The CDR3 extends over 14 amino acids. Germline lookup yields CDR1 SGHVS and CDR2 FQNEAQ. In DNA, the CDR3 is TGTGCCAGCATCCCCCGGCGGGGGCTCGGTGAGCAGTTCTTC. This sequence encodes CASIPRRGLGEQFF.

On this clonotype: No conserved phenylalanine or tryptophan ends this CDR3, so it is likely a read error. The limits of the CDR3 on the DNA are not certain, so only TCRdb's listed CDR3 is given. This chain links TRBV6-1 with TRBJ1-2. CDR1 and CDR2 from the germline V gene are MNHNS and SASEGT. Counting both end residues, the CDR3 totals 17 amino acids. CDR3 loop: CASSRSREGRKTYGDTC.

This clonotype was recorded many times. The chain employs TRBV10-3 and TRBJ2-5; 7 bases are shared with TRBD1. Germline CDR1 reads ENHRY; CDR2 reads SYGVKD. The CDR3 has 13 amino acids. J was trimmed by 1 base and V by 6 bases; bases with no gene match: 2. Here the CDR3 reads CAIRGTVQETQYF. The CDR3 nucleotides read TGTGCCATCAGGGGGACAGTCCAAGAGACCCAGTACTTC.

A word on this clonotype: This likely reflects a read error, since a far larger clone is one base away. The rearrangement uses TRBV6-1 and TRBJ1-1, with D perhaps TRBD1 (5 bases). The ends were cut back, 5 bases at V and 6 bases at J, with 10 bases in the middle. The CDR3 loop spans 12 amino acids. Germline CDR1 and CDR2: MNHNS and SASEGT. DNA for the CDR3: TGTGCCAGCAGTTTACGGGGGGCTGAAGCTTTCTTT. Translation gives CASSLRGAEAFF.

This clonotype was detected ten times or more. This rearrangement joins TRBV10-1 to TRBJ2-2; D possibly corresponds to TRBD2 (5 bases). The CDR3 runs to 15 residues. The germline gives CDR1 WNHNN, CDR2 SYGVQD (reference sequence). The V and J ends lost 1 base and 5 bases respectively, with 11 bases between them. The CDR3 is CASSEFVTGTGELFF. As DNA, the CDR3 is TGCGCCAGCAGTGAGTTTGTCACGGGGACCGGGGAGCTGTTTTTT.

At least ten counts were recorded for this clonotype. The chain carries TRBV6-2 or TRBV6-3 and TRBJ2-7; 10 bases line up with TRBD1. Germline-derived CDR1 and CDR2 are MNHEY and SVGEGT. V gave up 5 bases and J gave up 5 bases; unmatched junction bases: 9. CDR3 size: 15 residues. This CDR3 is CASSPTGTGAHEQYF. Written as DNA, the CDR3 is TGTGCCAGCAGTCCCACCGGGACAGGGGCCCACGAGCAGTACTTC.

The gene calls are TRBV5-4 and TRBJ2-5; possible D gene TRBD1, 6 bases. Germline V gene lookup returns CDR1 SGHNT and CDR2 YYREEE (reference sequence). V was shortened by 4 bases and J by 4 bases, with 23 bases between the two germline ends. The CDR3 extends over 17 amino acids. CDR3 DNA: TGTGCCAGCAGCGGATTCTGGGGCAGGGGAGAAGGAGAGACCCAGTACTTC. This encodes CASSGFWGRGEGETQYF.

For this clonotype: A much larger clone sits a single nucleotide away, making a read error possible. The rearrangement links TRBV5-8 to TRBJ1-2, with D uncertain. Germline V CDR1 and CDR2: SGHTS, YDEGEE. This CDR3 comprises 16 residues. V was pared by 7 bases and J by 4 bases, with 23 bases between. The CDR3 bases are TGTGCCAGCTACGGGCTTCATCCACGAAAGGCCTATGGCTACACCTTC. Translation gives CASYGLHPRKAYGYTF.

This clonotype was counted at least ten times. The rearrangement uses TRBV7-9 and TRBJ1-2; D is undetermined. CDR1 SEHNR and CDR2 FQNEAQ come from the germline V gene (reference sequence). This CDR3 has 17 residues. Trimming stripped 5 bases from V and 4 bases from J, with 23 bases between. CDR3 sequence reads: CASSVEVYHGKTYGYTF. CDR3 DNA: TGTGCCAGCAGCGTTGAAGTATACCATGGAAAGACCTATGGCTACACCTTC.

Note on this clonotype: This may stem from a read error, because a much larger clone lies one nucleotide away. This chain links TRBV6-2 or TRBV6-3 with TRBJ2-2, with a weak D call TRBD2 (6 bases). The V end was cut by 7 bases, the J end by 5 bases, with 23 bases between. CDR1 is MNHEY and CDR2 is SVGEGT in the germline V gene. CDR3 length equals 17 residues. The CDR3 DNA follows: TGTGCCAGCAATGGACTAACGGGAGCACCGGAGACCGGGGAGCTGTTTTTT. Residues: CASNGLTGAPETGELFF.

Regarding this clonotype: It differs at one base from a far larger clone, so likely a read error. The chain couples TRBV27 to TRBJ2-3; 9 positions agree with TRBD2. The J call may be incorrect, as the DNA end agrees better with TRBJ2-1. This CDR3 comprises 13 residues. From germline, CDR1 is MNHEY and CDR2 SMNVEV (reference sequence). CDR3 nucleotides: TGTGCCAGCACGCTTAGCGGGAGTAATGGGCAGTTCTTC. Translation gives CASTLSGSNGQFF.

This clonotype was observed many times. This chain links TRBV28 with TRBJ1-6; D not certain. Germline V gene sequence: CDR1 MDHEN, CDR2 SYDVKM. This CDR3 has 15 residues. V gave up 6 bases and J gave up 7 bases, with 16 bases separating them. CDR3 sequence (DNA): TGTGCCAGCAGAAACCCCAGGACCCTAAATTCACCCCTCCACTTT. It specifies CASRNPRTLNSPLHF.

Details on this clonotype: A much larger clone lies a single base off, so this may be a read error. The CDR3 here is CASREISGSNQPRHF. The CDR3 nucleotides are TGTGCCAGCAGGGAAATAAGCGGTAGCAATCAGCCCCGGCATTTT. The V call is TRBV6-5, the J call TRBJ1-5, with D unclear. This CDR3 has 15 residues. Germline loops: CDR1 MNHEY, CDR2 SVGAGI.

Comment on this clonotype: A read error may be the cause here, since a much bigger clone is one base away. The J gene is TRBJ1-2, the V gene TRBV20-1; 7 bases are shared with TRBD1. Germline CDR1 is DFQATT and CDR2 is SNEGSKA (reference sequence). The CDR3 consists of 14 residues. Trimming at V came to 2 bases and at J to 4 bases, leaving 7 bases not matched to a gene. CDR3 nucleotide sequence: TGCAGTGCTAGAAGGACAGGACTAGGCTATGGCTACACCTTC. Its protein product is CSARRTGLGYGYTF.

This clonotype was counted a few times. V is TRBV19 and J is TRBJ1-2, with D uncertain. The ends were cut back, 5 bases at V and 4 bases at J, with 23 bases in the middle. Germline V gives CDR1 LNHDA, CDR2 SQIVND (reference sequence). The CDR3 has 17 residues. The CDR3 coding sequence is TGTGCCAGTAGTCATATTCTGACAAATCGAAAGACCTATGGCTACACCTTC. This sequence encodes CASSHILTNRKTYGYTF.

In its sample, this clonotype was seen many times. The genes are TRBV3-1 and TRBJ2-5; D gene uncertain. The V end lost 5 bases, the J end lost 5 bases, and 24 bases lay between the germline ends. This CDR3 is built from 17 residues. CDR1 and CDR2 from the germline V gene are LGHDT and YNNKEL (reference sequence). CDR3 nucleotides: TGTGCCAGCAGCATCGTCATTCCCATTTCTTTCTCTGAGACCCAGTACTTC. It encodes CASSIVIPISFSETQYF.

A remark on this clonotype: The CDR3 carries no conserved terminal phenylalanine or tryptophan, so it likely arises from a read error. This chain uses TRBV5-4 with TRBJ1-2; D call uncertain. CDR1 and CDR2 (germline): SGHNT, YYREEE (reference sequence). Between the trimmed V and J ends, which lost 7 bases and 4 bases, there was a span of 23 bases. This CDR3 is 16 amino acids long. CDR3 bases: TGTGCCAGCGGATTTATCGTACCAGGAAAGACCTATGGCTACACCCTC. It encodes CASGFIVPGKTYGYTL.

This clonotype was seen repeatedly, ten times or more. This chain connects TRBV7-9 to TRBJ1-2; no clear D gene. CDR3 length equals 17 residues. CDR1 is SEHNR, CDR2 FQNEAQ, per germline (reference sequence). The V end was cut by 4 bases, the J end by 4 bases, with 22 bases between. Here the CDR3 DNA reads TGTGCCAGCAGCTGGTTTTTATACCATGGAAAGACCTATGGCTACACCTTC. This gives the protein CASSWFLYHGKTYGYTF.

This clonotype was counted a few times. This rearrangement joins TRBV8-2 to TRBJ1-2. TRBV8-2 is given as a pseudogene. CDR3 length: 16 residues. CDR3 sequence: CGSYPSDSRKTYGYTF. The CDR3 DNA follows: TGTGGCAGTTATCCTTCTGATAGCCGAAAGACCTATGGCTACACCTTC.

This clonotype was recorded a few times. The V gene is TRBV18, the J gene TRBJ2-6; 11 nucleotides match TRBD2. This CDR3 has 20 amino acids. The germline V gene has CDR1 KGHSH and CDR2 LQKENI. V shed 3 bases and J 1 base; nucleotides not matched to a gene: 11. The CDR3 spells CASSPIGLAGVQSGANVLTF. In DNA, the CDR3 is TGTGCCAGCTCACCGATAGGACTAGCGGGTGTACAGTCTGGGGCCAACGTCCTGACTTTC.

On this clonotype: This likely reflects a read error, since a far larger clone is one base away. The chain uses TRBV28 and TRBJ2-4; weak D call: TRBD1 (5 bases). TRBJ2-7 matches the DNA end more closely, so the J call is doubtful. Germline V gives CDR1 MDHEN, CDR2 SYDVKM. The CDR3 is 13 amino acids. The CDR3 is CASSRGPIYEQYF. In DNA form, the CDR3 reads TGTGCCAGCAGTAGGGGCCCTATCTACGAGCAGTACTTC.

In its sample, this clonotype was seen many times. The V gene is TRBV6-5, the J gene TRBJ1-3; no clear D gene. This CDR3 contains 15 residues. V was cut by 6 bases and J by 6 bases, with 18 bases left in between. Germline V CDR1 and CDR2: MNHEY, SVGAGI. This CDR3 reads CASSPLLGGLNTIYF. The CDR3 DNA reads TGTGCCAGCAGCCCCCTTTTAGGTGGACTAAACACCATATATTTT.

In the case of this clonotype: This may come from a read error, since a much larger clone is one base off. This chain joins TRBV6-8 and TRBJ2-4; D is ambiguous. The DNA end favors TRBJ2-3, so the J call may be wrong. The CDR3 has 11 residues. Germline V lookup: CDR1 MNHGY, CDR2 SAAAGT. In nucleotides, the CDR3 is TGTGCCAGCAGTTACCGAGGTACGCAGTATTTT. This codes for CASSYRGTQYF.

This clonotype has a count of ten or more. This chain links TRBV7-9 with TRBJ1-2, with no clear D. The CDR3 loop spans 17 amino acids. Trimming removed 5 bases at V and 4 bases at J, with 23 bases between. The germline gives CDR1 SEHNR, CDR2 FQNEAQ (reference sequence). CDR3 loop: CASSTLLYHGKTYGYTF. The CDR3 bases are TGTGCCAGCAGCACACTCTTATACCATGGAAAGACCTATGGCTACACCTTC. Supplemented by reference TRBV7-9 and TRBJ1-2, the full variable domain reads DTGVSQNPRHKITKRGQNVTFRCDPISEHNRLYWYRQTLGQGPEFLTYFQNEAQLEKSRLLSDRFSAERPKGSFSTLEIQRTEQGDSAMYLCASSTLLYHGKTYGYTFGSGTRLTVV.

The J gene is TRBJ1-2, the V gene TRBV3-1; D gene uncertain. V was shortened by 5 bases and J by 7 bases, with 26 bases between the two germline ends. Germline-derived CDR1 and CDR2 are LGHDT and YNNKEL (reference sequence). The CDR3 spans 17 residues. For the CDR3, the DNA is TGTGCCAGCAGCGTGTTATACACCCTTCGAAAGACCTGTGGCTACACCTTC. Its protein product is CASSVLYTLRKTCGYTF.

The rearrangement links TRBV20-1 to TRBJ2-3, with a tentative D call TRBD2 (6 bases). V dropped 3 bases and J dropped 2 bases, with 18 bases sitting between them. The CDR3 totals 16 residues. Germline V gives CDR1 DFQATT, CDR2 SNEGSKA (reference sequence). The CDR3 reads CSASSGWGENTDTQYF. The CDR3 coding sequence is TGCAGTGCTAGTTCTGGGTGGGGGGAGAACACAGATACGCAGTATTTT.